A single sample gave rise to the 6 T cell receptor beta chains below, sequenced in a study of cytomegalovirus exposure and HLA in healthy donors. The PCR contained 60 Vbeta and 13 Jbeta primers. Only in-frame clones appear in the TCRdb table, and some are missing; sequencing was by immunoSEQ multiplex PCR. This sample carries 200,000 or so clones, more than 75% of them seen once, and the ten largest clones take roughly 0.73%. Specimen: PBMCs. These TCRs come from a woman aged 18-29 years in good health and CMV-seronegative.

The chain carries TRBV7-2 and TRBJ2-1; 10 bases are a match to TRBD2. Germline values: CDR1 SGHTA, CDR2 FQGNSA. The CDR3 contains 16 residues. Trimming removed 2 bases from V and 7 bases from J; junction bases left unmatched: 8. The CDR3 region is CASSLSTGTSANEQFF. DNA for the CDR3: TGTGCCAGCAGCTTATCCACCGGGACTAGCGCAAATGAGCAGTTCTTC.

This chain uses TRBV19 with TRBJ2-7; a possible D gene is TRBD1 (6 bases). Germline V lookup: CDR1 LNHDA, CDR2 SQIVND (reference sequence). Trimming removed 4 bases from V and 5 bases from J, with 12 bases in between. This CDR3 has 13 amino acids. CDR3 residues: CASSTNTGNEQYF. For the CDR3, the DNA is TGTGCCAGTAGTACCAACACAGGGAACGAGCAGTACTTC.

This chain joins TRBV6-5 and TRBJ1-3; TRBD1 is a possible D gene (5 bases). The CDR3 runs 15 residues. CDR1 is MNHEY, CDR2 SVGAGI, per germline. Between the trimmed V and J ends, which lost 2 bases and 0 bases, there was a span of 8 bases. The CDR3 loop reads CASSYGAHSGNTIYF. The CDR3 coding sequence is TGTGCCAGCAGTTACGGGGCGCACTCTGGAAACACCATATATTTT.

This clone was picked up one time. V and J are TRBV19 and TRBJ2-7; TRBD1 agrees at 10 bases. Germline CDR1 is LNHDA and CDR2 is SQIVND (reference sequence). The V and J ends lost 3 bases and 4 bases, in that order; junction bases with no gene match: 6. The CDR3 is 15 residues long. The chain's CDR3 is CASSILGQGLYEQYF. The CDR3 bases are TGTGCCAGTAGTATTTTGGGACAGGGGCTTTACGAGCAGTACTTC. The full variable domain, in which reference TRBV19 and TRBJ2-7 provide the parts outside the CDR3, is DGGITQSPKYLFRKEGQNVTLSCEQNLNHDAMYWYRQDPGQGLRLIYYSQIVNDFQKGDIAEGYSVSREKKESFPLTVTSAQKNPTAFYLCASSILGQGLYEQYFGPGTRLTVT.

The V call is TRBV28, the J call TRBJ1-2, with D maybe TRBD1 (5 bases). Germline values: CDR1 MDHEN, CDR2 SYDVKM. The V gene lost 8 bases and the J gene lost 6 bases, with 7 bases spanning the gap. CDR3 length: 10 amino acids. In DNA, the CDR3 is TGTGCCAGCGGCAGGGATGGCTACACCTTC. Encoded protein: CASGRDGYTF.

The chain joins TRBV4-1 to TRBJ2-5, with 7 nucleotides matching TRBD2. CDR1 MGHRA and CDR2 YSYEKL come from the germline V gene. The CDR3 is 15 amino acids. V lost 0 bases, J lost 7 bases, and 8 bases stayed unmatched. The CDR3 here is CASSQERDYPPTQYF. CDR3 in DNA: TGCGCCAGCAGCCAAGAGCGGGACTACCCCCCGACCCAGTACTTC.